What follows are 27 T cell receptor beta chains derived from one specimen sequenced in a study of brain T cells in children with intractable seizures. The method was immunoSEQ multiplex PCR; TCRdb's version includes in-frame clones alone and lacks a portion of them. The sample yields about 120,000 clones, roughly 92% seen once. This specimen was peripheral blood, taken at surgery. These receptors were collected from a boy under two years old with hemimegalencephaly and intractable seizures.

V gene TRBV28 combines with J gene TRBJ2-1; 9 nucleotides align to TRBD1. Germline CDR1 is MDHEN and CDR2 is SYDVKM. After removal of 8 bases from V and 9 bases from J, the junction contained 11 bases not matched to a gene. The CDR3 extends over 14 amino acids. CDR3 residues: CASSPGTGSSEQFF. CDR3 DNA: TGTGCCAGCTCCCCCGGGACAGGGTCAAGTGAGCAGTTCTTC. The whole variable domain, filled in from reference TRBV28 and TRBJ2-1, reads DVKVTQSSRYLVKRTGEKVFLECVQDMDHENMFWYRQDPGLGLRLIYFSYDVKMKEKGDIPEGYSVSREKKERFSLILESASTNQTSMYLCASSPGTGSSEQFFGPGTRLTVL.

This chain connects TRBV27 to TRBJ2-7, with 8 bases lining up with TRBD1. J was trimmed by 6 bases and V by 8 bases; bases with no gene match: 9. The germline V gene encodes CDR1 MNHEY and CDR2 SMNVEV (reference sequence). The CDR3 sequence is 13 residues long. CDR3 nucleotide sequence: TGTGCCAGCGAGAGTACAGGGGGTGTCGAGCAGTACTTC. Protein: CASESTGGVEQYF.

The V and J genes are TRBV9 and TRBJ2-3, with a weak D call TRBD2 (7 bases). Trimming cost V 4 bases and J 2 bases, with 14 bases left between them. The CDR3 loop spans 15 amino acids. Germline V CDR1 and CDR2: SGDLS, YYNGEE. DNA for the CDR3: TGTGCCAGCAGCCCTCGCGGGGGACACACAGATACGCAGTATTTT. The encoded protein is CASSPRGGHTDTQYF.

This chain links TRBV28 with TRBJ1-3; D not certain. The CDR3 runs to 15 residues. CDR1 and CDR2 (germline): MDHEN, SYDVKM. Trimming shortened V by 3 bases and J by 7 bases, and 16 bases separated the two germline ends. The DNA of the CDR3 is TGTGCCAGCAGTTTCAGGAGGCACTTAGGGAACACCATATATTTT. Translating it yields CASSFRRHLGNTIYF.

The chain couples TRBV7-3 to TRBJ1-1; D possibly corresponds to TRBD1 (5 bases). CDR3 length: 15 amino acids. Trimming left V 5 bases short and J 4 bases short, with 17 bases between. Germline CDR1 reads SGHTA; CDR2 reads FQGTGA. The CDR3 spells CASSITSGRGTEAFF. The CDR3 bases are TGTGCCAGCAGCATCACTTCGGGGAGGGGCACTGAAGCTTTCTTT.

The DNA of the CDR3 is TGTGCCTGGATGGAGTATGAGAGTAACTATGGCTACACCTTC. Residues: CAWMEYESNYGYTF. The rearrangement uses TRBV30 and TRBJ1-2; D unresolved. Trimming stripped 4 bases from V and 1 base from J, with 13 bases between. The CDR3 covers 14 residues. Germline CDR1 is GTSNPN and CDR2 is SVGIG (reference sequence).

V usage is TRBV5-1 and J usage is TRBJ2-3, with 9 nucleotides matching TRBD1. The CDR3 runs to 17 residues. Germline trimming cut 6 bases from V and 8 bases from J; bases unmatched to any gene: 19. Germline CDR1 reads SGHRS; CDR2 reads YFSETQ. The CDR3 nucleotides are TGCGCCAGCACCAGAACCGCCCCCGGGACAGGGACGGGTACGCAGTATTTT. This translates into CASTRTAPGTGTGTQYF.

The gene calls are TRBV11-3 and TRBJ2-1; D may match TRBD1 or TRBD2 (6 bases each). CDR1 SGHNT and CDR2 YENEEA come from the germline V gene. Trimming stripped 4 bases from V and 0 bases from J, with 16 bases between. The CDR3 totals 17 residues. The CDR3 nucleotides are TGTGCCAGCAGCTCCAGGGGCGGGATTAGCTCCTACAATGAGCAGTTCTTC. It codes for CASSSRGGISSYNEQFF.

CDR3 amino acids: CASSYGGEQFF. The CDR3 region has the DNA TGTGCCAGCAGTTACGGGGGCGAGCAGTTCTTC. The rearrangement uses TRBV6-6 and TRBJ2-1, with D possibly matching TRBD1 (6 bases). Trimming left V 2 bases short and J 10 bases short, with 6 bases between. The length of the CDR3 is 11 residues. Germline V gene lookup returns CDR1 MNHNY and CDR2 SVGAGI (reference sequence).

J is TRBJ2-1 and V is TRBV6-6, with 10 bases that match TRBD2. The CDR3 is made up of 15 amino acids. The trim removed 6 bases at V and 3 bases at J, leaving 5 bases unmatched. Looked up from germline, CDR1 is MNHNY and CDR2 is SVGAGI (reference sequence). CDR3: CASSQGLAVYNEQFF. The CDR3 region has the DNA TGTGCCAGCAGCCAAGGACTAGCGGTCTACAATGAGCAGTTCTTC.

The chain links TRBV7-8 to TRBJ1-2; a weak D match, TRBD1 (6 bases). The ends were cut back, 5 bases at V and 1 base at J, with 17 bases in the middle. Germline V gives CDR1 SGHVS, CDR2 FQNEAQ. CDR3 size: 16 residues. The CDR3 nucleotides read TGTGCCAGCAGCATCAACAGGGAGGGTCGTAACTATGGCTACACCTTC. Its translation: CASSINREGRNYGYTF.

The J gene is TRBJ2-2, the V gene TRBV24-1; the D is unclear. Trimming shortened V by 5 bases and J by 0 bases, and 6 bases separated the two germline ends. Germline V CDR1 and CDR2: KGHDR, SFDVKD. CDR3 size: 14 residues. The DNA of the CDR3 is TGTGCCACCAGTGGTGGCCCGAACACCGGGGAGCTGTTTTTT. Translating gives CATSGGPNTGELFF.

The J gene is TRBJ2-2, the V gene TRBV7-6, with D unclear. The CDR3 totals 11 residues. V lost 3 bases and J lost 8, with 4 bases in between. Germline V gene lookup returns CDR1 SGHVS and CDR2 FNYEAQ. The CDR3 loop reads CASSFAGELFF. CDR3 in DNA: TGTGCCAGCAGCTTTGCGGGGGAGCTGTTTTTT. The full variable domain, in which reference TRBV7-6 and TRBJ2-2 provide the parts outside the CDR3, is GAGVSQSPRYKVTKRGQDVALRCDPISGHVSLYWYRQALGQGPEFLTYFNYEAQQDKSGLPNDRFSAERPEGSISTLTIQRTEQRDSAMYRCASSFAGELFFGEGSRLTVL.

This clone was seen only once. J is TRBJ1-3 and V is TRBV30, with D uncertain. This CDR3 spans 11 amino acids. V gave up 2 bases and J gave up 1 base, with 0 bases separating them. In germline, CDR1 is GTSNPN, CDR2 SVGIG (reference sequence). This CDR3 is CAWSSGNTIYF. The CDR3 DNA is TGTGCCTGGAGTTCTGGAAACACCATATATTTT.

The chain couples TRBV7-9 to TRBJ1-6; 10 bases line up with TRBD1. The CDR3 extends over 14 amino acids. J lost 13 bases, V lost 1 base, and 4 bases had no gene match. Per germline, CDR1 SEHNR and CDR2 FQNEAQ (reference sequence). In DNA form, the CDR3 reads TGTGCCAGCAGCTTAGGGACAGGGGGTCCGCCCCTCCACTTT. Protein: CASSLGTGGPPLHF. Full variable domain (remainder filled in from reference TRBV7-9 and TRBJ1-6): DTGVSQNPRHKITKRGQNVTFRCDPISEHNRLYWYRQTLGQGPEFLTYFQNEAQLEKSRLLSDRFSAERPKGSFSTLEIQRTEQGDSAMYLCASSLGTGGPPLHFGNGTRLTVT.

The chain recombines TRBV19 with TRBJ1-2; D is uncertain. From germline, CDR1 is LNHDA and CDR2 SQIVND (reference sequence). V was trimmed by 3 bases and J by 4 bases, leaving 15 bases between them. CDR3 size: 15 residues. This CDR3 reads CASSIGPLMSYGYTF. CDR3 in DNA: TGTGCCAGTAGTATTGGTCCTTTGATGAGCTATGGCTACACCTTC.

The chain uses TRBV10-2 and TRBJ2-1, with 8 bases fitting TRBD2. V gave up 5 bases and J gave up 4 bases; unmatched junction bases: 13. Germline lookup yields CDR1 WSHSY and CDR2 SAAADI. The CDR3 sequence is 17 residues long. The CDR3 DNA reads TGCGCCAGCAGTCCTTCGGGGGGGCGAGATTGGTACAATGAGCAGTTCTTC. Translating it yields CASSPSGGRDWYNEQFF.

The rearrangement joins TRBV5-1 to TRBJ2-1, with 10 bases that match TRBD2. Unmatched junction bases numbered 3, after V lost 4 bases and J lost 2 bases. The length of the CDR3 is 15 residues. Germline CDR1 and CDR2: SGHRS and YFSETQ. The CDR3 sequence is CASSLLAGPYNEQFF. The CDR3 nucleotides are TGCGCCAGCAGCCTACTAGCGGGACCCTACAATGAGCAGTTCTTC.

The chain carries TRBV28 and TRBJ1-5; D not resolved. Germline V CDR1 and CDR2: MDHEN, SYDVKM. CDR3 length: 12 residues. Trimming shortened V by 7 bases and J by 1 base, and 5 bases separated the two germline ends. CDR3 sequence: CASTLSNQPQHF. CDR3 sequence (DNA): TGTGCCAGCACCCTGAGCAATCAGCCCCAGCATTTT.

DNA for the CDR3: TGCGCCAGCTCCATGAGGGCTAGCGGGAGTCGGGATACGCAGTATTTT. Amino acid sequence: CASSMRASGSRDTQYF. The chain employs TRBV5-1 and TRBJ2-3, with 10 bases that match TRBD2. V trimming: 7 bases; J trimming: 6 bases; junction bases outside the gene matches: 14. Germline V gene sequence: CDR1 SGHRS, CDR2 YFSETQ. This CDR3 is 16 amino acids long.

This clone was observed once. The chain is built from TRBV27 and TRBJ2-2, with D tentatively TRBD1 or TRBD2 (5 bases each). The CDR3 runs to 13 residues. Trimming cost V 3 bases and J 5 bases, with 7 bases left between them. Germline values: CDR1 MNHEY, CDR2 SMNVEV (reference sequence). The CDR3 coding sequence is TGTGCCAGCAGTTTCTGGGGGACCGGGGAGCTGTTTTTT. It yields the protein CASSFWGTGELFF.

The chain couples TRBV18 to TRBJ2-7; 7 nucleotides line up with TRBD2. In germline, CDR1 is KGHSH, CDR2 LQKENI. V was pared by 4 bases and J by 0 bases, with 0 bases of the junction left unmatched. The length of the CDR3 is 13 residues. CDR3 loop: CASSLAGSYEQYF. The CDR3 coding sequence is TGTGCCAGCTCACTAGCGGGCTCCTACGAGCAGTACTTC.

This clone has a handful of counts. This chain connects TRBV29-1 to TRBJ1-1; D gene ambiguous. V lost 8 bases and J 1 base, leaving 14 bases between the germline ends. The CDR3 is 13 residues long. The germline gives CDR1 SQVTM, CDR2 ANQGSEA. As DNA, the CDR3 is TGCAGCACCATAGAGAGGGCGAACACTGAAGCTTTCTTT. Amino acid sequence: CSTIERANTEAFF. The full variable domain, rest sourced from reference TRBV29-1 and TRBJ1-1, is SAVISQKPSRDICQRGTSLTIQCQVDSQVTMMFWYRQQPGQSLTLIATANQGSEATYESGFVIDKFPISRPNLTFSTLTVSNMSPEDSSIYLCSTIERANTEAFFGQGTRLTVV.

The rearrangement uses TRBV7-9 and TRBJ2-3; D unclear. Deletions cut 3 bases from V and 6 bases from J, with 7 bases between. Germline CDR1 is SEHNR and CDR2 is FQNEAQ (reference sequence). This CDR3 has 12 amino acids. The CDR3 protein is CASSFGIDTQYF. CDR3 nucleotides: TGTGCCAGCAGCTTTGGCATTGATACGCAGTATTTT. The full variable domain, in which reference TRBV7-9 and TRBJ2-3 provide the parts outside the CDR3, is DTGVSQNPRHKITKRGQNVTFRCDPISEHNRLYWYRQTLGQGPEFLTYFQNEAQLEKSRLLSDRFSAERPKGSFSTLEIQRTEQGDSAMYLCASSFGIDTQYFGPGTRLTVL.

For the CDR3, the DNA is TGTGCCAGCAGCTTAATTGGGGTGATGGGGAACACTGAAGCTTTCTTT. Protein sequence: CASSLIGVMGNTEAFF. The chain carries TRBV13 and TRBJ1-1; D is ambiguous. From germline, CDR1 is PRHDT and CDR2 FYEKMQ (reference sequence). V lost 2 bases and J 1 base, leaving 14 bases between the germline ends. The CDR3 is 16 amino acids.

V is TRBV5-1 and J is TRBJ2-1; tentatively, D is TRBD2 (5 bases). This CDR3 comprises 14 residues. Germline V CDR1 and CDR2: SGHRS, YFSETQ. Trimming removed 0 bases from V and 5 bases from J, with 9 bases in between. The CDR3 nucleotides are TGCGCCAGCAGCTTGGCCAGGACTGACAATGAGCAGTTCTTC. Protein: CASSLARTDNEQFF.

The chain combines TRBV5-1 with TRBJ2-7; the match to TRBD1 covers 10 bases. The CDR3 runs to 18 residues. V lost 0 bases and J lost 5; bases outside the gene matches: 14. CDR1 SGHRS and CDR2 YFSETQ come from the germline V gene. Here the CDR3 reads CASSLVILGDRGFDEQYF. The CDR3 DNA sequence: TGCGCCAGCAGCTTGGTGATTCTAGGGGACAGGGGTTTCGACGAGCAGTACTTC.